The rows below give T cell receptor beta chains drawn from one sample of a study of CD8 T cells in ankylosing spondylitis. TCRdb re-called the 5' RACE reads with MiXCR, one entry per CDR3 protein. Among approximately 150,000 distinct CDR3 sequences listed, around two fifths were seen once. The material sequenced was synovial fluid, either unsorted or a sorted T cell fraction (not recorded which). The receptors derive from a male donor with ankylosing spondylitis. Each CDR3 is given with its conserved first and last residue. The order of the fields is CDR3 protein, V gene.

cdr3_aa: CSVEGRHRQGFFRYNEQFF
v_call: TRBV29-1

cdr3_aa: CASSDTGGGEANYGYTF
v_call: TRBV7-9

cdr3_aa: CASSLRGYQETQYF
v_call: TRBV5-1

cdr3_aa: CANHRGQGFNSNQPQHF
v_call: TRBV9

cdr3_aa: CASSLTGTSGSTDTQYF
v_call: TRBV7-2

cdr3_aa: CASSLLDRNYGYTF
v_call: TRBV9

cdr3_aa: CASSPISSRTGTNEKLFF
v_call: TRBV11-1

cdr3_aa: CASTPGLAGEETQYF
v_call: TRBV11-2

cdr3_aa: CASSLGPSGVWNEQFF
v_call: TRBV7-9

cdr3_aa: CASSLPPGGANTEAFF
v_call: TRBV27

cdr3_aa: CASSQQREGFAYEQYF
v_call: TRBV4-3

cdr3_aa: CASSPRTGSGGARSYEQYF
v_call: TRBV4-2

cdr3_aa: CASSQPGLAGLLEQYF
v_call: TRBV12-3/TRBV12-4

cdr3_aa: CATSTVTMGTGELFF
v_call: TRBV15

cdr3_aa: CASSPRGSGANVLTF
v_call: TRBV7-8

cdr3_aa: CASSRDRGHQNYGYTF
v_call: TRBV7-6

cdr3_aa: CSADRDNEQYF
v_call: TRBV29-1

cdr3_aa: CASSQVSAGGPKETQYF
v_call: TRBV3-1

cdr3_aa: CASTIYSAPYNEQFF
v_call: TRBV12-3/TRBV12-4

cdr3_aa: CASSEGFAYEQYF
v_call: TRBV2

cdr3_aa: CASKRYAYNEQFF
v_call: TRBV12-3/TRBV12-4

cdr3_aa: CSAGTGDHGELFF
v_call: TRBV20-1

cdr3_aa: CASRTDNYEQYF
v_call: TRBV10-3

cdr3_aa: CASSPGQGLTEAVF
v_call: TRBV5-1

cdr3_aa: CASSAGGTGGYGYTF
v_call: TRBV6-4

cdr3_aa: CASSFLAEGYEQYF
v_call: TRBV13

cdr3_aa: CASRTQQMGQPMHEQFF
v_call: TRBV21-1

cdr3_aa: CASKLTGEAGELFF
v_call: TRBV28

cdr3_aa: CASSHGPRGQGRYEQYF
v_call: TRBV5-1

cdr3_aa: CSASKKREGGNEQFF
v_call: TRBV20-1

cdr3_aa: CASSGGRLAGENEQFF
v_call: TRBV4-3

cdr3_aa: CASSQIGDRANEQFF
v_call: TRBV12-3/TRBV12-4

cdr3_aa: CASSAPTEGNTEAFF
v_call: TRBV6-1

cdr3_aa: CASGGGDVGNTDTQYF
v_call: TRBV9

cdr3_aa: CASSFQAGDTEAFF
v_call: TRBV12-3/TRBV12-4

cdr3_aa: CASSLSGGLHGYTF
v_call: TRBV27

cdr3_aa: CAISEQRGITDTQYF
v_call: TRBV10-3

cdr3_aa: CASSLEETGAYYGYTF
v_call: TRBV13

cdr3_aa: CASSVGWRVSHEQYF
v_call: TRBV9

cdr3_aa: CASSGQTYNEQFF
v_call: TRBV5-1

cdr3_aa: CASSQDLGPGPTYEQYF
v_call: TRBV4-1

cdr3_aa: CASSDTPGLADNLYYNEQFF
v_call: TRBV4-2

cdr3_aa: CASSPRDGIYTF
v_call: TRBV27

cdr3_aa: CATSRRDQIYMHNEQFF
v_call: TRBV15

cdr3_aa: CASSPTCDAYGYTF
v_call: TRBV25-1

cdr3_aa: CASSSVVAGRQETQYF
v_call: TRBV28

cdr3_aa: CASSQGFVSEQFF
v_call: TRBV4-1

cdr3_aa: CASSLILLRGGNTEAFF
v_call: TRBV5-1

cdr3_aa: CASSPLWRGLTYEQYF
v_call: TRBV27